This T cell receptor beta chain is drawn from a study of T cell responses to AZD1222 COVID-19 vaccine. Points from the study as a whole: The study found Spike-specific TCR breadth and depth rose after two AZD1222 doses.

Sequenced by immunoSEQ multiplex PCR; TCRdb stores in-frame clones only, minus some. Altogether approximately 130,000 clones are present, roughly 93% being singletons, with the ten largest covering under 4%. Points on this clone: What it binds is not known.

The CDR3 covers 13 residues. Looked up from germline, CDR1 is LNHDA and CDR2 is SQIVND (reference sequence). Trimming removed 1 base at V and 6 bases at J, with 9 bases between. This TCR was sampled from an adult in good health. Sample: peripheral blood, taken on day 0 of AZD1222 vaccination. The chain couples TRBV19 to TRBJ1-1; D remains unclear. CDR3 sequence reads: CASSIGYGPEAFF. DNA for the CDR3: TGTGCCAGTAGTATAGGTTACGGACCTGAAGCTTTCTTT.